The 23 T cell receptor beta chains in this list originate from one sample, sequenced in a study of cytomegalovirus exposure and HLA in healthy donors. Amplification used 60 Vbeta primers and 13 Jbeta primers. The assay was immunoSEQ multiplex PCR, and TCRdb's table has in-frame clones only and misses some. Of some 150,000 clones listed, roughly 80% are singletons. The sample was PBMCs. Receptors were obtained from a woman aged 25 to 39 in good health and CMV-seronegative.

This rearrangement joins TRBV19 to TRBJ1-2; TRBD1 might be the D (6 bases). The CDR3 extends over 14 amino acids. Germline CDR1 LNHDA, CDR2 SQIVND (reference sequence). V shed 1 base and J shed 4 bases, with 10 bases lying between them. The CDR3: CASSIGGPGYGYTF. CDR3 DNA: TGTGCCAGTAGTATAGGGGGGCCGGGCTATGGCTACACCTTC.

CDR3 region: CAISDPSGVRQGVRETQYF. The CDR3 DNA reads TGTGCCATCAGTGACCCCTCGGGGGTAAGACAGGGGGTTCGGGAGACCCAGTACTTC. The chain employs TRBV10-3 and TRBJ2-5, with 9 bases identical to TRBD1. Losses at the gene ends were 3 bases for V and 5 bases for J; bases not matched to a gene: 19. Germline V CDR1 and CDR2: ENHRY, SYGVKD. The CDR3 covers 19 residues.

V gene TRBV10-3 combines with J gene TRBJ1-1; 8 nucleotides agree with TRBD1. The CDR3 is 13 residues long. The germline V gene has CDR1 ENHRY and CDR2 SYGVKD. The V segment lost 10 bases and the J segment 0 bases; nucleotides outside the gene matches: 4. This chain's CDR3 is CATDRGMNTEAFF. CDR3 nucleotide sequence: TGTGCCACCGACAGGGGAATGAACACTGAAGCTTTCTTT.

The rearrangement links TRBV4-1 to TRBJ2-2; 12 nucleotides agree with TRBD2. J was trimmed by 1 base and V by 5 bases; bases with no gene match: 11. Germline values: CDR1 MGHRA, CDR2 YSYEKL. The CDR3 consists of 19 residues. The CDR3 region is CASSLPPGLAGRNTGELFF. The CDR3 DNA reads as TGCGCCAGCAGCTTGCCGCCGGGACTAGCGGGTCGGAACACCGGGGAGCTGTTTTTT.

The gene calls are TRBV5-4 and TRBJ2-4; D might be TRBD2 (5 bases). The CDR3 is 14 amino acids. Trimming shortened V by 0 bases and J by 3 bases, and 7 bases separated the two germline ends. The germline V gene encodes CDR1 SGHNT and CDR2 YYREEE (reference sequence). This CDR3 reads CASSLGTVKNIQYF. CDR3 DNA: TGTGCCAGCAGCTTGGGGACTGTCAAAAACATTCAGTACTTC.

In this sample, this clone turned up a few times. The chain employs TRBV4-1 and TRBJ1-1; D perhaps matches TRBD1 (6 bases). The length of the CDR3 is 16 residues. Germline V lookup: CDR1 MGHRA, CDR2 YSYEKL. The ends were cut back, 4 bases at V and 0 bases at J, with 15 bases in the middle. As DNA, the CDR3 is TGCGCCAGCAGCCCTATATCGGGACATATGAACACTGAAGCTTTCTTT. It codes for CASSPISGHMNTEAFF.

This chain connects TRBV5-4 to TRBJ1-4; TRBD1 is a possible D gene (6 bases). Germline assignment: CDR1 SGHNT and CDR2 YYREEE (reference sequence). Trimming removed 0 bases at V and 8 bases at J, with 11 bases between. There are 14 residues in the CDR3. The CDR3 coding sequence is TGTGCCAGCAGCTTGGGACAGGTCGGCGAAAAACTGTTTTTT. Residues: CASSLGQVGEKLFF. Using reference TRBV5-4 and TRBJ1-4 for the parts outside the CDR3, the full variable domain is ETGVTQSPTHLIKTRGQQVTLRCSSQSGHNTVSWYQQALGQGPQFIFQYYREEENGRGNFPPRFSGLQFPNYSSELNVNALELDDSALYLCASSLGQVGEKLFFGSGTQLSVL.

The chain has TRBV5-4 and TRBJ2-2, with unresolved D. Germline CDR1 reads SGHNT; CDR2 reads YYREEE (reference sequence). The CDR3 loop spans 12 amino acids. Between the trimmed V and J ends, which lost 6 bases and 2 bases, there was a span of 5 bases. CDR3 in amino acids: CASNLNTGELFF. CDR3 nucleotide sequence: TGTGCCAGCAACCTAAACACCGGGGAGCTGTTTTTT.

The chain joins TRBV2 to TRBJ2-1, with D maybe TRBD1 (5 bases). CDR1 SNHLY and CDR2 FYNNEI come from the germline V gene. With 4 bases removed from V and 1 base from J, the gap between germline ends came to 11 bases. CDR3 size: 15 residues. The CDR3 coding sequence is TGTGCCAGCAGTGTCCAGGGTAGATCCTACAATGAGCAGTTCTTC. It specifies CASSVQGRSYNEQFF.

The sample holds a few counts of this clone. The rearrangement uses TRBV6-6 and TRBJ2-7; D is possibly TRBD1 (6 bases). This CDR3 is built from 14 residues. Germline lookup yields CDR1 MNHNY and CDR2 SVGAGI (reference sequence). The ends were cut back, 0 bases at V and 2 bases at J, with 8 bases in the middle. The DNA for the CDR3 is TGTGCCAGCAGTTACTCGGGGGACACCTACGAGCAGTACTTC. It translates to CASSYSGDTYEQYF.

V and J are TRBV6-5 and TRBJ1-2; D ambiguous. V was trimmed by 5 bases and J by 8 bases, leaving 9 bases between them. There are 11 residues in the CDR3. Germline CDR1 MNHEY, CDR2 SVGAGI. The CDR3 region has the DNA TGTGCCAGCAGTCCCGAGGTCGGCTACACCTTC. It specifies CASSPEVGYTF.

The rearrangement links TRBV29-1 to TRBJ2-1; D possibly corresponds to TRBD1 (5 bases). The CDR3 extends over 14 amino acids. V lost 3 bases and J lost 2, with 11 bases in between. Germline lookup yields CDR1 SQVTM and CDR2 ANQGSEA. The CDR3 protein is CSVEGQLTYNEQFF. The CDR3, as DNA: TGCAGCGTTGAGGGGCAGTTAACCTACAATGAGCAGTTCTTC.

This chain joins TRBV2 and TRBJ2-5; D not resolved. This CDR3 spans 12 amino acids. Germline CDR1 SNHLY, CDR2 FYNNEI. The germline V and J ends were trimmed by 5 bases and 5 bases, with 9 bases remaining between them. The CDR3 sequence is CASSRYRETQYF. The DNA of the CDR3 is TGTGCCAGCAGTCGGTACCGGGAGACCCAGTACTTC.

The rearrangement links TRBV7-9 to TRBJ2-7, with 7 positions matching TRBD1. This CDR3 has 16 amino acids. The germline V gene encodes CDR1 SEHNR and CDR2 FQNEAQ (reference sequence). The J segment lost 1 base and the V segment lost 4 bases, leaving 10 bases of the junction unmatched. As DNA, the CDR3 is TGTGCCAGCAGCTCCTTCCGGACAGGCCCATCCTACGAGCAGTACTTC. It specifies CASSSFRTGPSYEQYF.

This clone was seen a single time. In DNA, the CDR3 is TGTGCCAGCAGTGTCTTCAGTTCAACTAATGAAAAACTGTTTTTT. Protein: CASSVFSSTNEKLFF. The chain joins TRBV6-5 to TRBJ1-4; the D is unclear. The V end was cut by 5 bases, the J end by 0 bases, with 10 bases between. Germline CDR1 reads MNHEY; CDR2 reads SVGAGI. The CDR3 spans 15 residues.

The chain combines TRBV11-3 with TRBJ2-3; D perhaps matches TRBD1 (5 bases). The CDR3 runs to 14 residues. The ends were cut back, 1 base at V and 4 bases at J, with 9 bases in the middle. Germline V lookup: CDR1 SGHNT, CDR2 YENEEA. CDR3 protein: CASSLVQGSDTQYF. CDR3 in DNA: TGTGCCAGCAGCTTAGTGCAGGGTTCAGATACGCAGTATTTT.

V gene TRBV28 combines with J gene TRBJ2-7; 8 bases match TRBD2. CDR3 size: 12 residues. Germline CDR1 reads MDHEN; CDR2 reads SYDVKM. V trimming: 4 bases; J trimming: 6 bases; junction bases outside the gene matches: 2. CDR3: CASSSLAGEQYF. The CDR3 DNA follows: TGTGCCAGCAGTTCCCTAGCGGGCGAGCAGTACTTC.

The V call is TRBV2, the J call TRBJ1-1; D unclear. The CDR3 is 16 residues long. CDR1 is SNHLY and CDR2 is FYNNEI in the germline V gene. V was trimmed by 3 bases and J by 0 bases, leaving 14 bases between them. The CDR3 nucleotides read TGTGCCAGCAGTGAGGCAGGTTACGACGTGAACACTGAAGCTTTCTTT. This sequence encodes CASSEAGYDVNTEAFF.

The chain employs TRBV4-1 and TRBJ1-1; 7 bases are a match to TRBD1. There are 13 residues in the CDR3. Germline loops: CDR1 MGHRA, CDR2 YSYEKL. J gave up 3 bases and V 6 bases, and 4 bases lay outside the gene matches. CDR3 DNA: TGCGCCAGCAGAGACAGGGTTTACACTGAAGCTTTCTTT. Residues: CASRDRVYTEAFF.

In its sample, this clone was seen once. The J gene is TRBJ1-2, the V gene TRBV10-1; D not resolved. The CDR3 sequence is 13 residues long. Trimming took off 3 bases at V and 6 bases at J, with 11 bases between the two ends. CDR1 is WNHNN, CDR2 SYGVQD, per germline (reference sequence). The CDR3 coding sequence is TGCGCCAGCAGTGAATCAGGTTCCCATGGCTACACCTTC. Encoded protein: CASSESGSHGYTF.

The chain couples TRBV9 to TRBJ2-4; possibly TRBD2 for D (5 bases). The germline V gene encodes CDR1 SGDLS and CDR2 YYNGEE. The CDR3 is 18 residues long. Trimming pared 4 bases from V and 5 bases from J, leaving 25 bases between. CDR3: CASSPPRFGSGSENIQYF. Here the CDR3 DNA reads TGTGCCAGCAGCCCCCCGCGATTTGGGAGTGGATCCGAAAACATTCAGTACTTC.

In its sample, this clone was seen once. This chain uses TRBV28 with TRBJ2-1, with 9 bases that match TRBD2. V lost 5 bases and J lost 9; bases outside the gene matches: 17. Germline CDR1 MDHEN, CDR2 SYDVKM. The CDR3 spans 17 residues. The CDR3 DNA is TGTGCCAGCAGTCCACCAGGGCGGGAGGGCCCCTTACGTGAGCAGTTCTTC. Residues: CASSPPGREGPLREQFF.

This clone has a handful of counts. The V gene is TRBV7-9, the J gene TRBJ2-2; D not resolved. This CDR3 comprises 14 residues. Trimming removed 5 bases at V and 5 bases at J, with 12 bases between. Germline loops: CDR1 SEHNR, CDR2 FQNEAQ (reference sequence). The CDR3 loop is CASSQRSVTGELFF. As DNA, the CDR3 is TGTGCCAGCAGCCAAAGGAGTGTAACCGGGGAGCTGTTTTTT.